Following are 18 T cell receptor beta chains from one sample sequenced in a study of monozygotic twins with cystic fibrosis. The repertoire was sequenced with immunoSEQ multiplex PCR; TCRdb's copy has only in-frame clones and lacks some. Of more than 30,000 clones listed, 90% to 97% were seen once; the top ten hold 0.17%. The sequencing input was blood. The receptors derive from a girl aged 2 to 9 with cystic fibrosis.

The sample holds one count of this clone. This rearrangement joins TRBV6-6 to TRBJ2-4; D perhaps matches TRBD2 (5 bases). CDR3 length equals 14 residues. Trimming cost V 7 bases and J 5 bases, with 15 bases left between them. CDR1 is MNHNY and CDR2 is SVGAGI in the germline V gene (reference sequence). DNA for the CDR3: TGTGCCAGCATGATCGGACTTGCGGAAAACATTCAGTACTTC. Its translation: CASMIGLAENIQYF.

The chain combines TRBV4-2 with TRBJ1-1, with D unresolved. Trimming shortened V by 4 bases and J by 1 base, and 19 bases separated the two germline ends. CDR3 size: 17 residues. Germline V gene data show CDR1 as LGHNA and CDR2 as YNFKEQ. The CDR3, as DNA: TGTGCCAGCAGCCTCTCCCCTGCGGCGGTGAGGAACACTGAAGCTTTCTTT. Translation gives CASSLSPAAVRNTEAFF.

This sequence joins TRBV30 and TRBJ1-1; no clear D. CDR1 is GTSNPN, CDR2 SVGIG, per germline (reference sequence). Trimming left V 4 bases short and J 0 bases short, with 9 bases between. There are 13 residues in the CDR3. The CDR3 protein is CAWKLGMNTEAFF. The CDR3, as DNA: TGTGCCTGGAAGCTAGGGATGAACACTGAAGCTTTCTTT.

The rearrangement joins TRBV5-1 to TRBJ1-1; 12 nucleotides match TRBD1. After removal of 4 bases from V and 5 bases from J, the junction contained 9 bases not matched to a gene. CDR3 size: 16 residues. The V gene's germline CDR1 is SGHRS and CDR2 YFSETQ. The CDR3 spells CASSPEGTGGSTEAFF. CDR3 DNA sequence: TGCGCCAGCAGCCCGGAGGGGACAGGGGGCAGTACTGAAGCTTTCTTT.

The chain recombines TRBV15 with TRBJ2-5; D may be TRBD1 (5 bases). The germline V and J ends were trimmed by 1 base and 4 bases, with 19 bases remaining between them. From germline, CDR1 is LNHNV and CDR2 YYDKDF (reference sequence). The CDR3 loop spans 17 amino acids. CDR3 DNA sequence: TGTGCCACCAGCAGAGCCAACACCTTGACAGCCGGAGAGACCCAGTACTTC. This codes for CATSRANTLTAGETQYF.

The rearrangement links TRBV30 to TRBJ1-4; D possibly corresponds to TRBD1 (5 bases). V was clipped by 5 bases and J by 4 bases, with 14 bases between them. Germline CDR1 GTSNPN, CDR2 SVGIG (reference sequence). The CDR3 loop spans 14 amino acids. The CDR3 sequence: CAWARDGSNEKLFF. As DNA, the CDR3 is TGTGCCTGGGCAAGGGACGGAAGTAATGAAAAACTGTTTTTT.

The chain has TRBV6-1 and TRBJ1-1, with 7 bases fitting TRBD1. The CDR3 totals 14 residues. J lost 5 bases, V lost 5 bases, and 8 bases had no gene match. Germline V gene lookup returns CDR1 MNHNS and CDR2 SASEGT. CDR3 region: CASSHNTGETEAFF. In nucleotides, the CDR3 is TGTGCCAGCAGTCACAACACAGGGGAAACTGAAGCTTTCTTT.

The chain couples TRBV15 to TRBJ1-2, with 9 bases that match TRBD1. J gave up 6 bases and V 5 bases, and 10 bases lay outside the gene matches. This CDR3 is built from 15 residues. Germline V gives CDR1 LNHNV, CDR2 YYDKDF (reference sequence). CDR3 sequence: CATSPWRQGGDGYTF. CDR3 bases: TGTGCCACCAGCCCCTGGCGACAGGGGGGAGATGGCTACACCTTC.

The V and J genes are TRBV5-6 and TRBJ1-2; the D gene is possibly TRBD1 (5 bases). V was shortened by 4 bases and J by 3 bases, with 13 bases between the two germline ends. Looked up from germline, CDR1 is SGHDT and CDR2 is YYEEEE. The CDR3 contains 14 residues. CDR3 nucleotide sequence: TGTGCCAGCAGCCGGGACCAGGGTTACTATGGCTACACCTTC. Encoded protein: CASSRDQGYYGYTF.

The chain employs TRBV2 and TRBJ1-5; D not certain. Between the trimmed V and J ends, which lost 1 base and 5 bases, there was a span of 9 bases. The CDR3 has 14 residues. CDR1 is SNHLY and CDR2 is FYNNEI in the germline V gene. The CDR3 sequence is CASSEGFPHQPQHF. Written as DNA, the CDR3 is TGTGCCAGCAGTGAAGGTTTCCCGCATCAGCCCCAGCATTTT.

CDR3 in DNA: TGCGCCAGCAGTGCGGTCCCGTTCTATGGCTACACCTTC. It encodes CASSAVPFYGYTF. The genes are TRBV10-2 and TRBJ1-2; D unclear. CDR3 size: 13 residues. CDR1 is WSHSY and CDR2 is SAAADI in the germline V gene. The germline V and J ends were trimmed by 4 bases and 4 bases, with 10 bases remaining between them.

V gene TRBV7-9 combines with J gene TRBJ2-1; no definite D call. This CDR3 has 12 residues. The V end was cut by 4 bases, the J end by 6 bases, with 7 bases between. Germline CDR1 is SEHNR and CDR2 is FQNEAQ (reference sequence). This chain's CDR3 is CASSYASNEQFF. CDR3 DNA sequence: TGTGCCAGCAGCTACGCTTCCAATGAGCAGTTCTTC.

The rearrangement uses TRBV25-1 and TRBJ1-2, with 7 bases aligning to TRBD1. Germline V CDR1 and CDR2: MGHDK, SYGVNS. V trimming: 3 bases; J trimming: 0 bases; junction bases outside the gene matches: 10. CDR3 length: 17 amino acids. The CDR3 here is CASSDRDSAISNYGYTF. The CDR3 coding sequence is TGTGCCAGCAGTGATCGGGACAGTGCGATCTCTAACTATGGCTACACCTTC.

The chain is built from TRBV7-8 and TRBJ2-2; TRBD1 is a possible D gene (5 bases). Germline V gives CDR1 SGHVS, CDR2 FQNEAQ. Trimming shortened V by 2 bases and J by 5 bases, and 9 bases separated the two germline ends. The CDR3 loop spans 14 amino acids. CDR3 bases: TGTGCCAGCAGCTTAACAGGTCGAACCGGGGAGCTGTTTTTT. This translates into CASSLTGRTGELFF.

V usage is TRBV29-1 and J usage is TRBJ1-1; the match to TRBD1 covers 9 bases. The germline V gene has CDR1 SQVTM and CDR2 ANQGSEA. The V and J ends lost 6 bases and 5 bases, in that order; junction bases with no gene match: 13. The CDR3 is 15 residues long. This CDR3 is CSVLGQGGGMTEAFF. The CDR3 nucleotides read TGCAGCGTGCTGGGACAGGGCGGCGGCATGACTGAAGCTTTCTTT.

In its sample, this clone was seen once. CDR3 sequence: CASSYRGRGYEQYF. CDR3 nucleotides: TGTGCCAGCAGTTACAGGGGGAGGGGGTACGAGCAGTACTTC. This chain links TRBV6-6 with TRBJ2-7; tentative D call: TRBD2 (7 bases). CDR1 is MNHNY and CDR2 is SVGAGI in the germline V gene (reference sequence). This CDR3 has 14 residues. V was cut by 2 bases and J by 4 bases, with 12 bases left in between.

The rearrangement joins TRBV11-3 to TRBJ2-3; a weak D match, TRBD1 (6 bases). Germline V gene data show CDR1 as SGHNT and CDR2 as YENEEA. Between the trimmed V and J ends, which lost 5 bases and 0 bases, there was a span of 15 bases. CDR3 length: 16 amino acids. CDR3 protein: CASSRGGAASTDTQYF. CDR3 in DNA: TGTGCCAGCAGCCGAGGGGGAGCGGCTAGCACAGATACGCAGTATTTT.

The rearrangement uses TRBV7-9 and TRBJ1-1, with D maybe TRBD1 (6 bases). Trimming shortened V by 5 bases and J by 5 bases, and 12 bases separated the two germline ends. Per the germline V gene, CDR1 is SEHNR and CDR2 is FQNEAQ (reference sequence). The CDR3 contains 13 residues. The chain's CDR3 is CASSPGQSTEAFF. CDR3 DNA: TGTGCCAGCAGCCCTGGACAGTCGACTGAAGCTTTCTTT.